This T cell receptor (beta chain) appears in the sequencing data of a study of CD8 T cells in Susac syndrome. Study-level points and caveats: The study acknowledged a relatively small number of individuals in its TCR sequencing and HLA analysis.

Comments on this clonotype: Its matching antigen is unknown.

Germline lookup yields CDR1 SGHNT and CDR2 YENEEA. Trimming cost V 5 bases and J 0 bases; bases outside gene matches: 14. The CDR3 spans 19 residues. An amount of RNA that ranged from 0.5 to 1 ug was reverse transcribed with random hexamers. Via MiXCR, TCRdb re-called the immunoSEQ multiplex PCR reads, giving one row per CDR3 protein. The sample contains fewer than 250,000 distinct CDR3 sequences, about 94% of which appear only once. The specimen sequenced was CD8+ T cells from PBMCs. This clonotype was obtained from a human donor with multiple sclerosis. The V call is TRBV11-3, the J call TRBJ2-1; 9 nucleotides align to TRBD2. CDR3 residues: CASSLEIISGGSSYNEQFF. The CDR3 bases are TGTGCCAGCAGCCTCGAGATAATTAGCGGGGGCAGCTCCTACAATGAGCAGTTCTTC.